This T cell receptor (beta chain) derives from a study of blood T cells in healthy people across ages. This clonotype was observed a handful of times. No antigen is known for it. Whole-study findings and limits: Versus aged donors, long-lived donors had higher diversity and more naive CD4+ cells. TCR beta diversity correlated strongly with naive T cell percentage.

Then a second PCR, running roughly 7 to 11 cycles, was carried out with a sample-barcoded 5' primer and a J-beta primer mix. TCRdb used MiXCR to reprocess the 5' RACE reads, holding one entry per CDR3 protein. The sample yields approximately 820,000 distinct CDR3 sequences, roughly 44% seen once. Germline loops: CDR1 MNHEY, CDR2 SVGEGT. This CDR3 comprises 13 residues. Trimming stripped 5 bases from V and 3 bases from J, with 11 bases between. V usage is TRBV6-2 or TRBV6-3 and J usage is TRBJ2-7; perhaps TRBD2 as D (6 bases). The source material was blood. This TCR was recovered from a man aged 60 to 69 in good health. CDR3 protein: CASSHGTRYEQYF. CDR3 in DNA: TGTGCCAGCAGTCACGGGACTCGCTACGAGCAGTACTTC.